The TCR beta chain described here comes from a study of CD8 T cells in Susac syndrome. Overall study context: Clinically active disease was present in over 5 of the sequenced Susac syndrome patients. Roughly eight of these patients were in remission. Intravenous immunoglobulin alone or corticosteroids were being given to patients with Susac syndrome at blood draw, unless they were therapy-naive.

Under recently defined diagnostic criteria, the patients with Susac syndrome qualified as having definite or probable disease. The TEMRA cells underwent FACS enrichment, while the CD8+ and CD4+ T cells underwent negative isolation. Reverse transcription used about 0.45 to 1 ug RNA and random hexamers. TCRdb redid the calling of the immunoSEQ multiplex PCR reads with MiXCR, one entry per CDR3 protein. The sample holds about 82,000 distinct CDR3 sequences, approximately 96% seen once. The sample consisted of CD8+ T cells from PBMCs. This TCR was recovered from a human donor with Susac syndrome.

The CDR3 nucleotides read TGTGCCAGCAGTTACTCGGGGGTACAGGCGAACACTGAAGCTTTCTTT. This sequence encodes CASSYSGVQANTEAFF. The chain recombines TRBV6-5 with TRBJ1-1, with TRBD1 as a possible D gene (5 bases). The V gene's germline CDR1 is MNHEY and CDR2 SVGAGI. The CDR3 is 16 residues long. Trimming took off 0 bases at V and 1 base at J, with 12 bases between the two ends.